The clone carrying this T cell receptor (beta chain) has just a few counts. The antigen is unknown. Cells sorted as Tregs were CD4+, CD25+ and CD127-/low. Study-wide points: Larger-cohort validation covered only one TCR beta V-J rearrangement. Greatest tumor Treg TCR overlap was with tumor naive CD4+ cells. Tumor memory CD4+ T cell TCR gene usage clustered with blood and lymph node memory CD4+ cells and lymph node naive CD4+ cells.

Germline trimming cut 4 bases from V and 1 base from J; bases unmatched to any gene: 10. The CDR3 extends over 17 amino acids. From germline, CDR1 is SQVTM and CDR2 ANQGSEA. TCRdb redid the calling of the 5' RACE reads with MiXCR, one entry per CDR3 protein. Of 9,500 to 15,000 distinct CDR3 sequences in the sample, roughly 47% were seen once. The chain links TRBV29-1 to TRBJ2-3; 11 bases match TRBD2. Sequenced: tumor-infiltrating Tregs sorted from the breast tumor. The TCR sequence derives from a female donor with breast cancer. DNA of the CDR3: TGCAGCGTTGTTCCTCGGTCGGGACTAGCGGGCACAGATACGCAGTATTTT. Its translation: CSVVPRSGLAGTDTQYF.